Listed below are T cell receptor beta chains from one sample, sequenced in a study of patients and donors after allogeneic stem cell transplantation. TCRdb fed the RT-PCR reads into MiXCR, producing one record per CDR3 protein. Of over 200,000 distinct CDR3 sequences in the sample, more than 35% were seen once. Sequencing was done on a sample of blood, either unsorted or a sorted T cell fraction (not recorded which). All receptors derive from a human donor who was either an allogeneic HSCT recipient or a stem cell or donor lymphocyte infusion donor (not recorded which). It is not recorded whose cells these are; they may come from a transplant donor. CDR3s include the opening cysteine and the closing phenylalanine or tryptophan. Fields, in order: clone size, D gene, J gene, V gene, CDR3 protein, CDR3 DNA. A D gene is named only where the DNA matches it firmly. Not every row has a clone size; where given, it reads once, few, many or a size class.

NA	TRBD1	TRBJ2-3	TRBV10-3	CAISESLTGADTQYF	TGTGCCATCAGTGAGTCTCTCACAGGGGCAGATACGCAGTATTTT
NA	TRBD2	TRBJ2-7	TRBV12-3/TRBV12-4	CASSPTAGAYEQYF	TGTGCCAGCAGCCCAACAGCGGGGGCCTACGAGCAGTACTTC
few	NA	TRBJ1-3	TRBV4-1	CASSQVDSRNTIYF	TGCGCCAGCAGCCAAGTGGACAGTAGAAACACCATATATTTT
NA	TRBD2	TRBJ2-3	TRBV10-3	CAIRGLAGGKQADTQYF	TGTGCCATCAGAGGACTAGCGGGGGGGAAGCAGGCAGATACGCAGTATTTT
few	NA	TRBJ1-4	TRBV30	CAFRTGWEKLFF	TGTGCCTTCCGGACCGGTTGGGAAAAACTGTTTTTT
few	NA	TRBJ1-5	TRBV5-1	CASSLGTLEGNQPQHF	TGCGCCAGCAGCTTGGGGACCCTTGAAGGCAATCAGCCCCAGCATTTT
NA	NA	TRBJ2-5	TRBV7-9	CASSLGPGLSTLQETQYF	TGTGCCAGCAGCTTAGGGCCAGGACTCTCCACTCTCCAAGAGACCCAGTACTTC
few	NA	TRBJ1-1	TRBV12-3/TRBV12-4	CASTLGKSRNTEAFF	TGTGCCAGCACCCTCGGGAAGAGTAGGAACACTGAAGCTTTCTTT
few	NA	TRBJ2-5	TRBV12-3/TRBV12-4	CASSLGRGETQYF	TGTGCCAGCAGTTTAGGGAGGGGAGAGACCCAGTACTTC
few	NA	TRBJ1-3	TRBV6-1	CASSVTSTRVNTIYF	TGTGCCAGCAGTGTAACGTCGACACGGGTTAACACCATATATTTT